Listed below are T cell receptor beta chains from one sample, sequenced in a study of beta chain features in type 1 diabetes. Only in-frame clones appear in the TCRdb table, and some are missing; sequencing was by immunoSEQ multiplex PCR. The data contain around 44,000 clones, over 50% of them seen just once; the ten biggest clones take up 2.1%. Input material: Tregs from blood. The receptor set was obtained from a woman under 30 in good health. Each CDR3 is given with its conserved first and last residue. A D gene is named only where the DNA matches it firmly. Some rows have no size entry. The others give once, few or many, or a class for an expanded clone.

size,D,V,length,J,CDR3,DNA
.,TRBD1,TRBV27,14,TRBJ1-5,CASRDTGANQPQHF,TGTGCCAGCAGGGATACAGGGGCCAATCAGCCCCAGCATTTT
few,.,TRBV29-1,13,TRBJ2-7,CSVGDGRAYEQYF,TGCAGCGTTGGTGACGGGAGAGCCTACGAGCAGTACTTC
.,.,TRBV7-2,12,TRBJ2-5,CASSAPGETQYF,TGTGCCAGCAGCGCTCCAGGGGAGACCCAGTACTTC
.,TRBD2,TRBV6-4,14,TRBJ2-1,CASSSGSAHDEQFF,TGTGCCAGCTCTAGCGGGAGCGCTCATGATGAGCAGTTCTTC
.,TRBD1,TRBV19,14,TRBJ2-7,CASSLLGQVHEQYF,TGTGCCAGTAGTCTCTTGGGACAGGTCCACGAGCAGTACTTC
once,.,TRBV7-3,13,TRBJ1-1,CASSPGQNTEAFF,TGTGCCAGCAGCCCGGGACAGAACACTGAAGCTTTCTTT
once,TRBD1,TRBV6-5,14,TRBJ2-1,CASSWDRGRNEQFF,TGTGCCAGCAGCTGGGACAGGGGTAGGAATGAGCAGTTCTTC
few,.,TRBV28,12,TRBJ2-7,CASSLRNYEQYF,TGTGCCAGCAGTTTGCGAAATTACGAGCAGTACTTC
.,.,TRBV19,15,TRBJ1-5,CASIETGLANQPQHF,TGTGCCAGTATCGAGACAGGCCTTGCTAATCAGCCCCAGCATTTT
.,TRBD1,TRBV30,15,TRBJ2-6,CASDRAATGANVLTF,TGTGCCTCGGACAGGGCCGCAACTGGGGCCAACGTCCTGACTTTC
.,TRBD2,TRBV7-2,18,TRBJ2-7,CASSLASPIGGSSYEQYF,TGTGCCAGCAGCTTAGCGTCACCGATCGGGGGGAGCTCCTACGAGCAGTACTTC
.,TRBD1,TRBV7-2,15,TRBJ2-1,CASSLRDRGYNEQFF,TGTGCCAGCAGCTTACGGGACAGGGGATACAATGAGCAGTTCTTC
.,.,TRBV29-1,13,TRBJ2-1,CSVEAGRGNEQFF,TGCAGCGTTGAAGCCGGAAGGGGCAATGAGCAGTTCTTC
.,.,TRBV6-6,15,TRBJ1-4,CASSRTPAGEGGLFF,TGTGCCAGCAGTAGGACCCCAGCAGGGGAAGGGGGACTGTTTTTT
.,.,TRBV5-6,15,TRBJ1-1,CASSLVRGKGTEAFF,TGTGCCAGCAGCTTGGTCCGGGGGAAGGGCACTGAAGCTTTCTTT
.,.,TRBV27,18,TRBJ1-2,CASSASSVRFEANYGYTF,TGTGCCAGCAGTGCCTCCTCGGTGCGGTTCGAAGCTAACTATGGCTACACCTTC
.,TRBD1,TRBV7-9,12,TRBJ2-5,CAGGTGQETQYF,TGTGCCGGAGGGACAGGTCAAGAGACCCAGTACTTC
few,.,TRBV6-5,14,TRBJ2-7,CASMFPGKSGEQYF,TGTGCCAGCATGTTCCCGGGTAAATCCGGCGAGCAGTACTTC
.,TRBD2,TRBV7-3,14,TRBJ2-7,CASSPGLATYEQYF,TGTGCCAGCAGCCCGGGACTAGCGACCTACGAGCAGTACTTC
.,.,TRBV28,16,TRBJ2-1,CASSLWGRSSYNEQFF,TGTGCCAGCAGTTTATGGGGCAGAAGCTCCTACAATGAGCAGTTCTTC
few,.,TRBV28,16,TRBJ2-7,CASSSLGTRMSYEQYF,TGTGCCAGCAGTTCCCTTGGGACACGCATGTCCTACGAGCAGTACTTC
few,.,TRBV18,16,TRBJ2-1,CASSPRGAGGHNEQFF,TGTGCCAGCTCACCACGCGGGGCAGGGGGACACAATGAGCAGTTCTTC
.,TRBD2,TRBV2,15,TRBJ2-2,CASRRTSQNTGELFF,TGTGCCAGCAGGCGGACTAGCCAGAACACCGGGGAGCTGTTTTTT
.,TRBD1,TRBV2,13,TRBJ1-2,CASGYDRGDGYTF,TGTGCCAGCGGATACGACAGGGGGGATGGCTACACCTTC
.,.,TRBV10-3,14,TRBJ1-1,CAISEGRGNTEAFF,TGTGCCATCAGTGAGGGGCGGGGGAACACTGAAGCTTTCTTT
once,.,TRBV19,12,TRBJ1-1,CASKGGNTEAFF,TGTGCCTCTAAGGGAGGGAACACTGAAGCTTTCTTT
.,TRBD1,TRBV7-2,14,TRBJ1-1,CASSPQTGLTEAFF,TGTGCCAGCAGCCCGCAGACAGGGCTGACTGAAGCTTTCTTT
few,.,TRBV27,15,TRBJ1-5,CASSLSAGQRQPQHF,TGTGCCAGCAGTTTATCGGCGGGGCAGCGTCAGCCCCAGCATTTT
.,TRBD1,TRBV19,15,TRBJ1-2,CASSPRQGRNYGYTF,TGTGCCAGTAGTCCCCGACAGGGGCGTAACTATGGCTACACCTTC
.,.,TRBV27,12,TRBJ1-1,CASSPHWGGAFF,TGTGCCAGCAGTCCCCACTGGGGCGGTGCTTTCTTT
.,TRBD2,TRBV30,14,TRBJ2-2,CAWSRTSGKGELFF,TGTGCCTGGAGTCGAACTAGCGGGAAGGGGGAGCTGTTTTTT
few,.,TRBV7-9,19,TRBJ2-2,CASSSGLSSRGGNTGELFF,TGTGCCAGCAGCTCCGGACTATCCTCTCGCGGAGGGAACACCGGGGAGCTGTTTTTT
few,TRBD2,TRBV29-1,15,TRBJ2-1,CSLATSGSSHNEQFF,TGCAGCCTAGCGACTAGCGGGAGCTCCCACAATGAGCAGTTCTTC
few,TRBD1,TRBV11-2,14,TRBJ1-4,CASSRGQVNEKLFF,TGTGCCAGCAGCCGGGGACAGGTTAATGAAAAACTGTTTTTT
once,TRBD1,TRBV7-8,16,TRBJ2-3,CASSSVDRGWTDTQYF,TGTGCCAGCAGCTCGGTCGACAGGGGATGGACAGATACGCAGTATTTT
few,TRBD2,TRBV29-1,16,TRBJ2-3,CSVEHDSLAGGNTQYF,TGCAGCGTTGAACACGACTCTCTAGCGGGAGGCAATACGCAGTATTTT
.,.,TRBV29-1,12,TRBJ1-2,CSVVGQIYGYTF,TGCAGCGTTGTTGGACAGATCTATGGCTACACCTTC
.,.,TRBV10-3,16,TRBJ2-5,CAISAGGGALQETQYF,TGTGCCATCAGTGCAGGAGGCGGGGCCCTACAAGAGACCCAGTACTTC
.,.,TRBV5-1,12,TRBJ2-2,CASSLNTGELFF,TGCGCCAGCAGTCTCAACACCGGGGAGCTGTTTTTT
.,.,TRBV4-1,13,TRBJ2-1,CASSHPSYNEQFF,TGCGCCAGCAGCCATCCATCCTACAATGAGCAGTTCTTC
.,.,TRBV19,14,TRBJ2-5,CASRSGGLEETQYF,TGTGCCAGTAGGTCAGGAGGGTTGGAGGAGACCCAGTACTTC
.,TRBD1,TRBV14,12,TRBJ2-7,CASSQGSGGKYF,TGTGCCAGCAGCCAAGGGTCAGGGGGCAAGTACTTC
.,TRBD1,TRBV2,14,TRBJ2-1,CASTGTGGYNEQFF,TGTGCCAGTACCGGGACAGGGGGCTACAATGAGCAGTTCTTC
few,.,TRBV19,16,TRBJ1-4,CASSNIASGISEKLFF,TGTGCCAGTAGTAATATCGCCTCAGGGATTAGCGAAAAACTGTTTTTT
few,TRBD1,TRBV6-6,15,TRBJ1-5,CASSTDRDGNQPQHF,TGTGCCAGCAGTACGGACAGGGATGGCAATCAGCCCCAGCATTTT
.,TRBD2,TRBV7-2,18,TRBJ2-7,CASSLSSTTGGVSYEQYF,TGTGCCAGCAGCCTATCCTCAACTACGGGGGGTGTCTCCTACGAGCAGTACTTC